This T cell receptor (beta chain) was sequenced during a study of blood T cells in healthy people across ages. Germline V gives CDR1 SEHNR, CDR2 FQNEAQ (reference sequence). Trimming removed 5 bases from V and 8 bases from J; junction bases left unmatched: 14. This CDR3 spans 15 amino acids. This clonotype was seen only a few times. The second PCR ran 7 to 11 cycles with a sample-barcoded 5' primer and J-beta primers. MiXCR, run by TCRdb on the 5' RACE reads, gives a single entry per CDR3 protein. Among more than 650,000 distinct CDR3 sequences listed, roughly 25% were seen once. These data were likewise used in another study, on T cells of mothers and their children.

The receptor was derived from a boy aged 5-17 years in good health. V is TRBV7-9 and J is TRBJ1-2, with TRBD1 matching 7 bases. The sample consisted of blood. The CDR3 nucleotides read TGTGCCAGCAGCCCGGGCCAGGGGGGAATTCACGGCTACACCTTC. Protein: CASSPGQGGIHGYTF.